Listed below are T cell receptor beta chains from one sample, sequenced in a study of vaccination effects on CD4 cells after COVID-19. These receptors have no known antigen. Generated by immunoSEQ multiplex PCR, the TCRdb table keeps only in-frame clones and is missing some. The sample shows fewer than 90,000 clones, under 80% of them seen only once. The sample consisted of CD4+ T cells from PBMCs cultured with HCoV-OC43 spike peptides, taken after COVID-19 vaccination. Source of these receptors: a human donor who received a COVID-19 vaccine. Both conserved end residues are trimmed from each CDR3. Each record gives: V gene, J gene, CDR3 protein.

v_call: TRBV7-9
j_call: TRBJ2-3
cdr3_aa: ASSPGGLAGGLTDTQY

v_call: TRBV5-6
j_call: TRBJ1-2
cdr3_aa: ASSQLPNYGYT

v_call: TRBV7-2
j_call: TRBJ1-1
cdr3_aa: ASSLSLGVTEAF

v_call: TRBV6-6
j_call: TRBJ1-2
cdr3_aa: ASSYPADTPDRYT

v_call: TRBV7-2
j_call: TRBJ1-2
cdr3_aa: ASSLRGSKLANYGYT

v_call: TRBV2
j_call: TRBJ1-6
cdr3_aa: ASSESHRGYSPLH

v_call: TRBV18
j_call: TRBJ2-6
cdr3_aa: ASSLPSGANVLT

v_call: TRBV6-5
j_call: TRBJ2-1
cdr3_aa: ASSRDRADYNEQF

v_call: TRBV12-3/TRBV12-4
j_call: TRBJ1-6
cdr3_aa: ASRGTSNSPLH

v_call: TRBV5-4
j_call: TRBJ1-2
cdr3_aa: ASSPKPAALYGYT

v_call: TRBV3-1/TRBV3-2
j_call: TRBJ2-4
cdr3_aa: ASSRSGNIQY

v_call: TRBV6-5
j_call: TRBJ1-6
cdr3_aa: ASSSLTGTSNSPLH

v_call: TRBV19
j_call: TRBJ1-2
cdr3_aa: ASCLQGQRNYGYT

v_call: TRBV7-9
j_call: TRBJ1-2
cdr3_aa: ASSVGPNYGYT

v_call: TRBV19
j_call: TRBJ2-5
cdr3_aa: ASSRQGTPGRETQY

v_call: TRBV6-6
j_call: TRBJ1-5
cdr3_aa: ASSRSGGQPQH

v_call: TRBV7-9
j_call: TRBJ2-5
cdr3_aa: ASSLGQGGSAYQETQY

v_call: TRBV6-2/TRBV6-3
j_call: TRBJ2-5
cdr3_aa: ASSYASVPFSGTQY

v_call: TRBV24-1
j_call: TRBJ2-5
cdr3_aa: ATSDPSSDSSSGTQY

v_call: TRBV24-1
j_call: TRBJ1-1
cdr3_aa: ATSASGGEAF

v_call: TRBV28
j_call: TRBJ1-5
cdr3_aa: ASLGVTGSNQPQH

v_call: TRBV6-5
j_call: TRBJ1-3
cdr3_aa: ASSSGQGLSGNTIY

v_call: TRBV5-4
j_call: TRBJ2-3
cdr3_aa: ASSLKRGTDTQY

v_call: TRBV5-1
j_call: TRBJ2-1
cdr3_aa: ASSFGTGSYEQF

v_call: TRBV2
j_call: TRBJ2-5
cdr3_aa: ASGGRAPGQGGQETQY

v_call: TRBV6-6
j_call: TRBJ2-1
cdr3_aa: ASSLGPMIYNEQF

v_call: TRBV3-1/TRBV3-2
j_call: TRBJ1-1
cdr3_aa: ASSRGQGRTEAF

v_call: TRBV18
j_call: TRBJ1-1
cdr3_aa: ASSPPQGTNTEAF

v_call: TRBV27
j_call: TRBJ1-2
cdr3_aa: ASSSENLGARGYT

v_call: TRBV12-5
j_call: TRBJ1-1
cdr3_aa: ASGIGQLNTEAF

v_call: TRBV4-1
j_call: TRBJ1-6
cdr3_aa: ASSPRQERSYNSPLH

v_call: TRBV18
j_call: TRBJ2-2
cdr3_aa: ASSPGSPLNTGELF

v_call: TRBV6-1
j_call: TRBJ1-2
cdr3_aa: ASSEFYRFFGNYGYT

v_call: TRBV7-8
j_call: TRBJ1-2
cdr3_aa: ASSLFEVSANYGYT

v_call: TRBV3-1/TRBV3-2
j_call: TRBJ1-3
cdr3_aa: ASSQDRDSGNTIY

v_call: TRBV28
j_call: TRBJ1-4
cdr3_aa: ASRDRGVSEKLF

v_call: TRBV6-6
j_call: TRBJ1-5
cdr3_aa: ASGEGAESNQPQH

v_call: TRBV5-6
j_call: TRBJ2-2
cdr3_aa: ASSLGGTGYNTGELF

v_call: TRBV9
j_call: TRBJ2-5
cdr3_aa: ASSLGVGETQY

v_call: TRBV5-1
j_call: TRBJ1-3
cdr3_aa: ASSLGGSGNTIY

v_call: TRBV7-8
j_call: TRBJ2-4
cdr3_aa: ASSPGGIGNIQY

v_call: TRBV28
j_call: TRBJ1-2
cdr3_aa: ASSYVPGQSGGYT

v_call: TRBV24-1
j_call: TRBJ1-1
cdr3_aa: ATSVYWTGNKPEAF

v_call: TRBV3-1/TRBV3-2
j_call: TRBJ1-6
cdr3_aa: ASNRDTYSPLH

v_call: TRBV4-3
j_call: TRBJ1-2
cdr3_aa: ASSQGAGGINYGYT